These 19 T cell receptor beta chains were all obtained from the same sample, sequenced in a study of monozygotic twins with inflammatory bowel disease. TCRdb processed the 5' RACE reads again and assigns one entry to each CDR3 protein, with no DNA. The sample is made up of 440,000 or so distinct CDR3 sequences, and the top ten hold under 3% of it. The specimen sequenced was blood. These receptors were obtained from a human donor with ulcerative colitis or Crohn's disease, or a healthy co-twin of an affected twin (not recorded which).

The chain combines TRBV5-1 with TRBJ2-3; the TRBD1 assignment by TCRdb is unverifiable without DNA. The CDR3 runs 14 residues. Germline CDR1 and CDR2: SGHRS and YFSETQ. The CDR3 region is CASSPGTSPDTQYF.

The genes are TRBV12-3 or TRBV12-4 and TRBJ2-7; TCRdb returns TRBD2, unconfirmable since there is no DNA. The CDR3 is made up of 20 amino acids. CDR3 sequence: CASSFRGTSGGSSFSYEQYF.

The J gene is TRBJ2-1, the V gene TRBV4-1. Germline CDR1 and CDR2: MGHRA and YSYEKL. The CDR3 is 13 residues long. CDR3 protein: CASSQEVVDEQFF.

The V call is TRBV29-1, the J call TRBJ2-7; TCRdb's assignment of TRBD2 cannot be checked, as there is no DNA. CDR3 size: 15 residues. Germline V gene lookup returns CDR1 SQVTM and CDR2 ANQGSEA. CDR3 protein: CSATGTSGFSYEQYF.

The chain is built from TRBV6-5 and TRBJ1-2. The CDR3 totals 14 residues. Germline CDR1 and CDR2: MNHEY and SVGAGI. The CDR3 region is CASSYSRTDYGYTF.

This chain joins TRBV19 and TRBJ2-7; TCRdb reports TRBD2, a call that lacks DNA to check it against. The CDR3 has 16 residues. CDR1 LNHDA and CDR2 SQIVND come from the germline V gene (reference sequence). This CDR3 reads CASSTTSGFYSYEQYF.

The rearrangement uses TRBV28 and TRBJ2-1; without DNA, the TCRdb call of TRBD1 cannot be checked. Germline V lookup: CDR1 MDHEN, CDR2 SYDVKM. The CDR3 totals 15 residues. CDR3 region: CASSPDRGAYNEQFF.

The V and J genes are TRBV28 and TRBJ2-1; with no DNA, the TCRdb D assignment of TRBD1 cannot be verified. CDR3 length: 12 amino acids. Germline CDR1 reads MDHEN; CDR2 reads SYDVKM. The CDR3 region is CASRGVYNEQFF.

The chain carries TRBV20-1 and TRBJ2-5; TCRdb selects TRBD2, and the lack of DNA leaves this call unchecked. The CDR3 runs to 15 residues. Germline CDR1 reads DFQATT; CDR2 reads SNEGSKA (reference sequence). The CDR3 spells CSATHRPSGRKAQYF.

The chain's CDR3 is CASSPISGPSYEQYF. The V call is TRBV9, the J call TRBJ2-7. The CDR3 length is 15 residues. Germline CDR1 and CDR2: SGDLS and YYNGEE.

The chain has TRBV9 and TRBJ1-2. CDR3 length: 14 residues. The germline gives CDR1 SGDLS, CDR2 YYNGEE. The chain's CDR3 is CASSLTELSGGYTF.

The rearrangement links TRBV29-1 to TRBJ2-7. This CDR3 comprises 13 residues. Germline V CDR1 and CDR2: SQVTM, ANQGSEA. The CDR3 region is CSVEGSGSYEQYF.

CDR3 residues: CAWSLRGVLTGDQFF. The J gene is TRBJ2-1, the V gene TRBV30; TCRdb selects TRBD1, and the lack of DNA leaves this call unchecked. CDR3 size: 15 residues. CDR1 and CDR2 (germline): GTSNPN, SVGIG (reference sequence).

The chain has TRBV7-3 and TRBJ2-1. Germline V gives CDR1 SGHTA, CDR2 FQGTGA. CDR3 length: 14 residues. The CDR3 is CASSSMGTYNEQFF.

The chain joins TRBV4-2 to TRBJ2-7; TCRdb's D call, TRBD2, is unchecked because there is no DNA. Per germline, CDR1 LGHNA and CDR2 YNFKEQ. The CDR3 sequence is 15 residues long. CDR3 in amino acids: CASSQERAWSYEQYF.

The genes are TRBV5-4 and TRBJ1-5; the D gene TCRdb calls, TRBD1, cannot be checked with no DNA. The CDR3 totals 15 residues. The germline gives CDR1 SGHNT, CDR2 YYREEE (reference sequence). This chain's CDR3 is CASSNGQGGDQPQHF.

The V call is TRBV5-1, the J call TRBJ1-6; the D call of TRBD1 rests on TCRdb alone, since no DNA is present to check it. The length of the CDR3 is 15 residues. CDR1 and CDR2 (germline): SGHRS, YFSETQ. The CDR3 sequence: CASSLEQALNSPLHF. The full variable domain, completed using reference TRBV5-1 and TRBJ1-6, is KAGVTQTPRYLIKTRGQQVTLSCSPISGHRSVSWYQQTPGQGLQFLFEYFSETQRNKGNFPGRFSGRQFSNSRSEMNVSTLELGDSALYLCASSLEQALNSPLHFGNGTRLTVT.

The chain is built from TRBV30 and TRBJ2-7; TCRdb proposes TRBD2, but this gene call is untestable without DNA. The CDR3 spans 15 residues. CDR1 is GTSNPN and CDR2 is SVGIG in the germline V gene (reference sequence). CDR3 loop: CAWSVRLAVSYEQYF. Based on the CDR3 plus reference TRBV30 and TRBJ2-7, the full variable domain is SQTIHQWPATLVQPVGSPLSLECTVEGTSNPNLYWYRQAAGRGLQLLFYSVGIGQISSEVPQNLSASRPQDRQFILSSKKLLLSDSGFYLCAWSVRLAVSYEQYFGPGTRLTVT.

This sequence joins TRBV23-1 and TRBJ1-5. TRBV23-1 is sorted into the ORF group, with uncertain function. The CDR3 covers 15 residues. This chain's CDR3 is CASSPSGCSNQPQHF.